This record covers a single T cell receptor (beta chain). The data originate from a study of blood T cell repertoires in COVID-19. About the study: Samples of COVID-19 (acute and convalescent) were obtained from the United States, Italy and Spain.

The germline CDR1 and CDR2 sequences are KGHSH and LQKENI. CDR3 length equals 16 residues. The J segment lost 2 bases and the V segment lost 2 bases, leaving 9 bases of the junction unmatched. Profiled with immunoSEQ multiplex PCR; TCRdb holds only in-frame clones, not every one. The sample records about 250,000 clones, roughly nine tenths being singletons. The rearrangement links TRBV18 to TRBJ2-7, with TRBD1 matching 7 bases. The sample taken for sequencing was PBMCs or T cells enriched from blood (not recorded which). The TCR originated in a woman aged 50 to 65 who had recovered from COVID-19. The CDR3 is CASSPTSAGGAYEQYF. CDR3 in DNA: TGTGCCAGCTCACCAACCAGCGCAGGGGGAGCCTACGAGCAGTACTTC.